A selection of T cell receptor beta chains follows, all from one sample in a study of CD8 T cells in ankylosing spondylitis. TCRdb re-called the 5' RACE reads with MiXCR, one entry per CDR3 protein. The sample consists of 750,000 to 850,000 distinct CDR3 sequences, 10% to 15% of them appearing once. The specimen was blood, either unsorted or a sorted T cell fraction (not recorded which). These receptors were collected from a male donor with ankylosing spondylitis. CDR3s include the opening cysteine and the closing phenylalanine or tryptophan.

v_call cdr3_aa
TRBV7-9 CASSPHRDYGYTF
TRBV5-5 CASSWIPHSNQPQHF
TRBV6-5 CASSYLSEQYF
TRBV24-1 CATSDLRGGRDNEQFF
TRBV4-3 CASSQYIGGHEQYF
TRBV7-2 CASTVTGGGDYEQYF
TRBV29-1 CSATRGYTEAFF
TRBV5-1 CASSLEGLAAYEQYF
TRBV5-1 CASSFRLAGGPIQETQYF
TRBV18 CASSLQRATSNEKLFF
TRBV5-1 CASSLGTALGNIQYF
TRBV27 CASSSGVMETQYF
TRBV12-3/TRBV12-4 CASSRGYNSPLHF
TRBV7-2 CASSTSAPSYEQYF
TRBV20-1 CSARSNTEAFF
TRBV7-2 CASSLGGSVNTIYF
TRBV29-1 CSVECRDRSSYNSPLHF
TRBV29-1 CSVLGQGSYNEQFF
TRBV7-2 CASSLGGQLDYGYTF
TRBV6-2/TRBV6-3 CASGPHKGLAGIGEQFF
TRBV15 CATSRGGQQETQYF
TRBV29-1 CRAGGGLTSGELFF
TRBV5-1 CASSLEQAVFSGELFF
TRBV12-3/TRBV12-4 CASRGQGDSEQFF
TRBV6-1 CASSELREGGEKLFF
TRBV5-1 CASSLWGSGETQYF
TRBV11-2 CASSPRQGESNSPLHF
TRBV28 CASKNWRAAGSYNEQFF
TRBV6-1 CASRWTGGADNEQFF
TRBV27 CASSTPWDKNYEQYF
TRBV20-1 CSAKLAGNTDTQYF
TRBV28 CASMGASQPQHF
TRBV10-3 CAISERRDRLAKNIQYF
TRBV12-3/TRBV12-4 CASILFNRADGYTF
TRBV6-2/TRBV6-3 CASSYERGPGRQPQHF
TRBV4-3 CASSQDDRRYNEQFF
TRBV20-1 CSATLFQLGRADTQYF
TRBV29-1 CSVAKEGLNTEAFF
TRBV20-1 CSARELRKAETQYF
TRBV20-1 CSAAPGLAGGPRETQYF
TRBV20-1 CSAPRGSYNEQFF
TRBV29-1 CSVVFSNTEAFF
TRBV20-1 CSASRTPRYNEQFF
TRBV29-1 CSVEDRTLADSYNEQFF
TRBV15 CATSTKTGARTDTQYF
TRBV5-1 CASSLELGGEQFF
TRBV9 CASSENPQGESPLHF
TRBV6-6 CASSYAGQETQYF
TRBV7-9 CASSLAGSSSSYNEQFF
TRBV7-9 CASSLGTGVTEAFF
TRBV29-1 CSVVGRPTYEQYF
TRBV20-1 CSAPTLDHSNQPQHF
TRBV20-1 CSAFGQSYEQYF
TRBV4-3 CASSQVSSRANEKLFF
TRBV5-1 CASSPEGSSYNEQFF
TRBV12-3/TRBV12-4 CASSLRSGPTVGNQPQHF
TRBV10-3 CAISEERGVNIQYF